This is a list of T cell receptor beta chains from one sample in a study of blood T cell repertoires in COVID-19. The table came from immunoSEQ multiplex PCR; TCRdb's copy has only in-frame clones and leaves some out. The table shows about 280,000 clones, with 86% occurring only once. The sequencing sample was made of peripheral blood. Every receptor here comes from a woman younger than 45 with active or convalescent COVID-19. Each CDR3 is given with its conserved first and last residue. Each record gives: J gene, V gene, D gene, clone size, CDR3 DNA, CDR3 protein. A D gene is named only where the DNA matches it firmly. Some rows mark clone size as missing; the rest say once, few, many or name a class of expanded clone.

TRBJ2-3	TRBV15	-	-	TGTGCCACCAGCAGAGATCGGGGAGGTCAGTTCACAGATACGCAGTATTTT	CATSRDRGGQFTDTQYF
TRBJ1-6	TRBV29-1	-	-	TGCAGCGTTGCCAACTATAATTCACCCCTCCACTTT	CSVANYNSPLHF
TRBJ2-7	TRBV6-5	-	few	TGTGCCAGCAGTTACAGGAGGGGACCTAAACGCTACGAGCAGTACTTC	CASSYRRGPKRYEQYF
TRBJ2-1	TRBV5-4	TRBD2	-	TGTGCCAGCGGCGAGGGCGGGGGATCCTACAATGAGCAGTTCTTC	CASGEGGGSYNEQFF
TRBJ1-5	TRBV9	-	-	TGTGCCAGCAGCGCCCCCGGGGGGCCCCAGCATTTT	CASSAPGGPQHF
TRBJ2-7	TRBV7-2	TRBD1	-	TGTGCCAGCAGCCGCGACAGGGGCTACGAGCAGTACTTC	CASSRDRGYEQYF
TRBJ2-2	TRBV5-1	-	-	TGCGCCAGCAGCGGCGCTGGGGCCCCGAACACCGGGGAGCTGTTTTTT	CASSGAGAPNTGELFF
TRBJ1-2	TRBV29-1	TRBD1	-	TGCAGCGCCGAGGGACAGGGGAGCTACACCTTC	CSAEGQGSYTF
TRBJ2-1	TRBV7-9	TRBD1	-	TGTGCCAGCAGGCGGGACAGGGTGGGATCGGATGAGCAGTTCTTC	CASRRDRVGSDEQFF
TRBJ1-3	TRBV3-1/TRBV3-2	TRBD1	-	TGTGCCAGCAGCAAGGACAGGTCTGGAAACACCATATATTTT	CASSKDRSGNTIYF
TRBJ2-3	TRBV10-1	TRBD2	-	TGCGCCAGCAGTGAGTCGAGGGGTAGCGGGGGGAAGCGTACGCAGTATTTT	CASSESRGSGGKRTQYF
TRBJ1-1	TRBV27	-	-	TGTGCCAGCAGCCCCGCAGGGGCGGTCGGCACTGAAGCTTTCTTT	CASSPAGAVGTEAFF
TRBJ2-2	TRBV7-3	TRBD2	-	TGTGCCAGCAGCCCCGGAGGAGCGGGGGGACACACCGGGGAGCTGTTTTTT	CASSPGGAGGHTGELFF
TRBJ2-5	TRBV13	TRBD2	-	TGTGCCAGCAGCTCCGGGACTAGCGGGGGGCTCCCCCAAGAGACCCAGTACTTC	CASSSGTSGGLPQETQYF
TRBJ2-7	TRBV5-1	TRBD2	-	TGCGCCAGCAGCTTGGGGACTAGCGGTTCCTACGAGCAGTACTTC	CASSLGTSGSYEQYF
TRBJ2-7	TRBV4-2	TRBD2	few	TGTGCCAGCAGCCAAGATGGGACTAGCGGGGGATACGAGCAGTACTTC	CASSQDGTSGGYEQYF
TRBJ2-2	TRBV29-1	TRBD1	-	TGCAGCGCCACCGGCCCGGGACAGGGGAACACCGGGGAGCTGTTTTTT	CSATGPGQGNTGELFF
TRBJ1-6	TRBV30	-	-	TGTGCCTGGAGTGAACCCCCGGGACACCGACGTCGCTCCTATAATTCACCCCTCCACTTT	CAWSEPPGHRRRSYNSPLHF
TRBJ1-5	TRBV11-2	-	-	TGTGCCAGCAGCCTAAATGCGGATCAGCCCCAGCATTTT	CASSLNADQPQHF
TRBJ2-7	TRBV11-2	TRBD2	-	TGTGCCAGCAGCTTGATACTTAGCGGGGGGGCGTACGAGCAGTACTTC	CASSLILSGGAYEQYF
TRBJ2-3	TRBV11-2	TRBD1	-	TGTGCCAGCAGCTTAGGTTTGCAGGGGGCGCAGGATACGCAGTATTTT	CASSLGLQGAQDTQYF
TRBJ1-2	TRBV6-2/TRBV6-3	TRBD1	-	TGTGCCAGCAGTCAGGGACAGGGCGCCTACACCTTC	CASSQGQGAYTF
TRBJ1-5	TRBV6-5	TRBD1	-	TGTGCCAACCGGGACAGGGGAGATAGCAATCAGCCCCAGCATTTT	CANRDRGDSNQPQHF
TRBJ2-1	TRBV27	-	once	TGTGCCAGCAGTTTCCCGGGTCGCTACAATGAGCAGTTCTTC	CASSFPGRYNEQFF
TRBJ1-1	TRBV4-3	-	-	TGCGCCAGCAGCCCCGGTGTAATGAACACTGAAGCTTTCTTT	CASSPGVMNTEAFF
TRBJ1-2	TRBV10-3	TRBD1	-	TGTGCCGCTGCCCTAGGGGGCAACTATGGCTACACCTTC	CAAALGGNYGYTF
TRBJ2-3	TRBV25-1	-	-	TGTGCCAGCAGTGCCCCAGGGTCAGATACGCAGTATTTT	CASSAPGSDTQYF
TRBJ1-2	TRBV6-5	TRBD1	once	TGTGCCAGCAGGGGGACAGGTCTGACTAACTATGGCTACACCTTC	CASRGTGLTNYGYTF
TRBJ1-4	TRBV14	-	-	TGTGCCAGCAGCCGCGGCCCTAATGAAAAACTGTTTTTT	CASSRGPNEKLFF
TRBJ2-1	TRBV2	TRBD1	-	TGTGCCAGCAGTGATAGGGGGCGAAGCTCCTACAATGAGCAGTTCTTC	CASSDRGRSSYNEQFF
TRBJ1-6	TRBV28	TRBD1	-	TGTGCCAGCAGTTTTAGGGGGCATTCACCCCTCCACTTT	CASSFRGHSPLHF
TRBJ2-6	TRBV4-3	TRBD2	-	TGCGCCAGCAGCCAAGAGGTCTACGGGGGGGCCCTTGGGGCCAACGTCCTGACTTTC	CASSQEVYGGALGANVLTF
TRBJ1-6	TRBV19	-	-	TGTGCCAGTAGTGTCCCCGGAGGTTTAGGTTCACCCCTCCACTTT	CASSVPGGLGSPLHF
TRBJ2-7	TRBV28	-	once	TGTGCCAGCAGTTTAGCAGGGTACGAGCAGTACTTC	CASSLAGYEQYF
TRBJ1-4	TRBV7-9	TRBD1	-	TGTGCCAGCAGTTTCGACAGGGGTAGTGAAAAACTGTTTTTT	CASSFDRGSEKLFF
TRBJ2-7	TRBV7-9	-	few	TGTGCCAGCAGCCAAGCGAACTACGAGCAGTACTTC	CASSQANYEQYF
TRBJ2-1	TRBV9	TRBD1	-	TGTGCCAGCAGCGTACAGGGGGCGTCAGGTGAGCAGTTCTTC	CASSVQGASGEQFF
TRBJ2-7	TRBV12-3/TRBV12-4	-	once	TGTGCCACCAGACTAAACCTCGACGAGCAGTACTTC	CATRLNLDEQYF
TRBJ1-3	TRBV30	-	-	TGTGCCTGGACCTCCCGAAACACCATATATTTT	CAWTSRNTIYF
TRBJ2-2	TRBV28	TRBD1	-	TGTGCCAGCAGTCCAGACAGGGGGCTGGGGGAGCTGTTTTTT	CASSPDRGLGELFF
TRBJ1-1	TRBV12-3/TRBV12-4	TRBD1	-	TGTGCCAGCAGTACCCGGGACAGTGAAGCTTTCTTT	CASSTRDSEAFF
TRBJ2-3	TRBV7-2	-	-	TGTGCCAGCAGCTTAACTGCGGGGACGGCAGATACGCAGTATTTT	CASSLTAGTADTQYF
TRBJ1-2	TRBV6-5	TRBD1	-	TGTGCCAGCAGTTACTCCGACAGGGACCGGGGCTACACCTTC	CASSYSDRDRGYTF
TRBJ1-1	TRBV7-9	-	-	TGTGCCAGCAGCCCCATGGGGCCGTTGAACACTGAAGCTTTCTTT	CASSPMGPLNTEAFF
TRBJ1-5	TRBV19	TRBD1	-	TGTGCCAGTAGTCTGGAGGGACAGCGAGGATCCTATCAGCCCCAGCATTTT	CASSLEGQRGSYQPQHF
TRBJ2-3	TRBV5-6	TRBD2	-	TGTGCCAGCAGCTTGCTAGCGGGGGGCTCGGATACTAGCACAGATACGCAGTATTTT	CASSLLAGGSDTSTDTQYF
TRBJ1-1	TRBV27	TRBD1	-	TGTGCCAGCAGCATCAACCCGGGACAGGGTTTATCAGGGGGTGTGAACACTGAAGCTTTCTTT	CASSINPGQGLSGGVNTEAFF
TRBJ1-5	TRBV19	TRBD1	-	TGTGCCAGTAGTTGGGACAGAGGTAAGCCCCAGCATTTT	CASSWDRGKPQHF
TRBJ2-2	TRBV4-1	-	-	TGCGCCAGCAGCCAAGCTCTCGCCGGGGAGCTGTTTTTT	CASSQALAGELFF
TRBJ2-1	TRBV6-6	-	-	TGTGCCAGCAGCTCCCAGGTGGCGGGGGCAGGCAATGAGCAGTTCTTC	CASSSQVAGAGNEQFF
TRBJ1-1	TRBV6-5	-	few	TGTGCCAGCAGGAGCGTAGAGGGCAGGGGTGAAGCTTTCTTT	CASRSVEGRGEAFF
TRBJ2-5	TRBV5-1	-	-	TGCGCCAGCAGCCTTTATGGGAGCCAAGAGACCCAGTACTTC	CASSLYGSQETQYF
TRBJ1-4	TRBV25-1	-	-	TGTGCCAGCAGTGCGACAGTAAATGAAAAACTGTTTTTT	CASSATVNEKLFF
TRBJ1-5	TRBV6-5	-	-	TGTGCCAGCAGGGCCCCGGGGGGCCCTACGCCCCAGCATTTT	CASRAPGGPTPQHF
TRBJ2-3	TRBV27	-	-	TGTGCCAGCAGTTGGGGGGTACGCACAGATACGCAGTATTTT	CASSWGVRTDTQYF
TRBJ1-1	TRBV6-5	-	once	TGTGCCAGCAGAGGGGTAGCCATGAACACTGAAGCTTTCTTT	CASRGVAMNTEAFF
TRBJ1-1	TRBV19	TRBD1	-	TGTGCCAGTCGAACACAGGGGCAGGTTGACACTGAAGCTTTCTTT	CASRTQGQVDTEAFF
TRBJ1-1	TRBV4-2	TRBD1	-	TGTGCCAGCAGACCGGGACAGGGGGTTCGGGGAACTGAAGCTTTCTTT	CASRPGQGVRGTEAFF
TRBJ2-1	TRBV7-6	-	-	TGTGCCAGCAGCTTAGGCAGAAACACCTACAATGAGCAGTTCTTC	CASSLGRNTYNEQFF